This TCR beta chain derives from a study of cytotoxic CD8 clonotypes in ibrutinib-treated CLL (dated by TCRdb to the early 2020s). In the study overall: The cohort included about 15 treatment-naive and 11 to 12 relapsed/refractory patients; about 18 were IGHV unmutated. Partial responses were observed in some 24 patients and complete responses in 2; after a median follow-up of 68 months, remission was maintained in 15 or so patients and progression was observed in some twelve. The response samples were drawn at a median of 12 months into treatment, with a range of roughly 6 to 40 months. On average, each sample yielded about 250,000 productive templates and 80,000 to 95,000 productive rearrangements. Longitudinal samples were obtainable from about 30% of the roughly 86 participants in the trial. Cryopreserved peripheral blood mononuclear cells were collected before treatment, at response, and at either disease progression or sustained remission. Patients were still on ibrutinib when every remission and progressive disease sample was collected. The paper as a whole reports these results and caveats: Baseline clonality was found to be higher than that of age-matched healthy donors and was strongly correlated with circulating CD8+ T-cell counts. Lymph node repertoires were not examined, and the timing of sampling was not matched between patients in sustained remission and those whose disease progressed. Public clonotypes were rare and either contracted or stayed stable during treatment, and the rise in clonality at ibrutinib response reflected the expansion of private clonotypes. At ibrutinib response clonality went up, during sustained remission it held steady, and at progression it dropped back toward baseline.

V is cut by 7 bases and J by 4 bases, and the space between the germline ends is 8 bases. Inclusive of the bounding cysteine and phenylalanine, the CDR3 is 10 residues long. The kept DNA is CDR3 alone, 30 bases in frame from the first base. The germline V gene provides CDR1 SQVTM and CDR2 ANQGSEA. Details on this clone: No antigen is known for it. It has no much larger one-base neighbor in the sample; base qualities were not kept.

Each clonotype received, on average, about 9.7x coverage in deep resolution sequencing performed on a MiSeq, where the target depth lay between 1 in 1 million and 1 in 200,000 T cells. The immunoSEQ hsTCRB Kit was used to generate TCR beta libraries. As for the original processing: The data were analyzed with ImmunoSEQ Analyzer and ImmunoSEQ Data Assistant, and V, D and J gene assignments followed IMGT definitions. Clonality was computed as one minus normalized Shannon entropy of productive rearrangement frequencies, ranging from 0 to 1. Public clonotype analysis was restricted to overrepresented clonotypes comprising at least 0.05% of each patient's repertoire. Thirteen repertoires from age-matched healthy donors, obtained from immuneACCESS, served as clonality controls. Sourced from immuneACCESS, this table was stored by TCRdb with only in-frame sequences that have V and J called. A share of the clones is absent; for the studies checked, an unresolved V gene accounts for under half, and the remainder has no known explanation. V and J calls and clone size come straight from that table; D and trimming were deduced from the DNA. Here the sample has over 250,000 clones; 76% occur a single time. About 5.3% of the sample rests with the top ten.

This specimen's time point label, per the study, means: progressive disease on ibrutinib. For TCR beta library preparation, 1.5 to 2 micrograms of genomic DNA were isolated from cryopreserved PBMCs. High-throughput TCR beta sequencing was performed on longitudinal blood samples from CLL patients receiving ibrutinib monotherapy. The patients took part in an open-label, single-center phase 2 trial of ibrutinib monotherapy. This specimen was PBMCs, taken at disease progression, from a patient treated with ibrutinib. The receptor's source is a human donor with chronic lymphocytic leukemia. The rearrangement combines TRBV29-1 with TRBJ2-7, with the D gene call left open. The CDR3 sequence is CSALGYEQYF. The DNA sequence is TGCAGCGCCCTCGGGTACGAGCAGTACTTC.